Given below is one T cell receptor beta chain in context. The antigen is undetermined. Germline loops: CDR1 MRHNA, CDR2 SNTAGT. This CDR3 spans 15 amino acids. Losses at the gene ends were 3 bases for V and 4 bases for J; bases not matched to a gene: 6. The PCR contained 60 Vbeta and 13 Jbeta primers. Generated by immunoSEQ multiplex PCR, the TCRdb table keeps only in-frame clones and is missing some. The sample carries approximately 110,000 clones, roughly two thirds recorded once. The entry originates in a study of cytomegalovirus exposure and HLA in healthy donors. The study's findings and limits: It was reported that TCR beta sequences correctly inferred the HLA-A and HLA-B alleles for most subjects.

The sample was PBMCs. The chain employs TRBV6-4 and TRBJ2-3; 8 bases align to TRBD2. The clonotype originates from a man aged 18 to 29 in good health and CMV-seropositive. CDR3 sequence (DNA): TGTGCCAGCAGTGAAACTAGCGGAGAGGCAGATACGCAGTATTTT. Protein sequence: CASSETSGEADTQYF.